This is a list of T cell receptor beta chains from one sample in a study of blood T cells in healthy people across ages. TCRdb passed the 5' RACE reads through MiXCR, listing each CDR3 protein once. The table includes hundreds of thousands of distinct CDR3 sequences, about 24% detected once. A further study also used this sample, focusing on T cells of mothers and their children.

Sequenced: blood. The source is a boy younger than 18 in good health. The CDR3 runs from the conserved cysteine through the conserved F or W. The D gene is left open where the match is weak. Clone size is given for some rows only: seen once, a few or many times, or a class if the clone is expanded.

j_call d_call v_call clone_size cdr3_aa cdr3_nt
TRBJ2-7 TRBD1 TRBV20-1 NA CSARDRGAFYVQYF TGCAGTGCTAGGGACAGGGGAGCATTCTACGTGCAGTACTTC
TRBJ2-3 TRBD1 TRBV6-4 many CASSPGQGEADTQYF TGTGCCAGCAGTCCGGGACAGGGGGAAGCAGATACGCAGTATTTT
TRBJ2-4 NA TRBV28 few CASSFRGGQGSEYF TGTGCCAGCAGTTTTCGAGGAGGGCAAGGTTCTGAGTACTTC
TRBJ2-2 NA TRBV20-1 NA CSAEDKRGELFF TGCAGTGCTGAGGATAAAAGAGGGGAGCTGTTTTTT
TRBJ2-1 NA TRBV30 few CAWSVPQRQFF TGTGCCTGGAGTGTACCCCAACGGCAGTTCTTC
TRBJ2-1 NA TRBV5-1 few CASSLVASYNEQFF TGCGCCAGCAGCTTGGTGGCCTCCTACAATGAGCAGTTCTTC
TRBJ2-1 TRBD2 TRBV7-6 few CASSLDPGLAGAGGNEQFF TGTGCCAGCAGCTTAGATCCGGGACTAGCGGGAGCGGGAGGCAATGAGCAGTTCTTC
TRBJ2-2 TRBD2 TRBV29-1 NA CSVRSSGRGELFF TGCAGCGTTCGGTCTAGCGGGAGAGGGGAGCTGTTTTTT
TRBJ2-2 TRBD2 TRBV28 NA CASSSGTSGRRAGELFF TGTGCCAGCAGTTCAGGGACTAGCGGGAGGAGGGCCGGGGAGCTGTTTTTT
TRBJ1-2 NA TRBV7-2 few CASSLGAAGYTF TGTGCCAGCAGCTTAGGGGCCGCTGGCTACACCTTC
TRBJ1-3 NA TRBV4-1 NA CASSQDGPIGDPGTTIYF TGCGCCAGCAGCCAAGATGGCCCGATTGGGGATCCTGGAACCACCATATATTTT
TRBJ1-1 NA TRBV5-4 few CASSLIGLRGTNTEAFF TGTGCCAGCAGCTTGATAGGGCTGCGGGGGACGAACACTGAAGCTTTCTTT
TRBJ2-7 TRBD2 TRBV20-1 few CSARDAGRDGGQYF TGCAGTGCTAGAGATGCAGGGAGGGATGGGGGGCAGTACTTC
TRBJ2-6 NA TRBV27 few CASSFNGANVLTF TGTGCCAGCAGTTTCAATGGGGCCAACGTCCTGACTTTC
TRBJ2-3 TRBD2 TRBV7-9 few CASSLDDLAGMDTQYF TGTGCCAGCAGCTTAGACGACCTAGCGGGAATGGATACGCAGTATTTT
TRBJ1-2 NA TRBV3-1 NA CASSLRNKGYTF TGTGCCAGCAGCCTTCGAAATAAGGGCTACACCTTC
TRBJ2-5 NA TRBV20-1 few CSTRRPSREAQYF TGCAGTACTAGGCGACCGTCAAGGGAGGCCCAGTACTTC
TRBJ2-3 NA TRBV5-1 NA CASTGTPGADTQYF TGCGCCAGCACCGGGACCCCGGGGGCAGATACGCAGTATTTT
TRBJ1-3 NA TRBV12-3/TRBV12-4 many CASSLGGSGNTIYF TGTGCCAGCAGCTTAGGGGGCTCTGGAAACACCATATATTTT
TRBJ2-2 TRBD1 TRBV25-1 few CASSERTGGNTGELFF TGTGCCAGCAGTGAAAGGACAGGGGGTAACACCGGGGAGCTGTTTTTT
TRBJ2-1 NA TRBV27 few CASSSRGLVNEQFF TGTGCCAGCAGTTCCCGGGGACTGGTGAATGAGCAGTTCTTC
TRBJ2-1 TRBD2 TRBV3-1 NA CASSTGTKSGLAGSYNEQFF TGTGCCAGCAGCACAGGCACAAAATCAGGACTAGCGGGTTCCTACAATGAGCAGTTCTTC
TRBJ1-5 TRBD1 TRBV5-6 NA CASVKTGSNQPQHF TGTGCCAGCGTCAAGACAGGGAGCAATCAGCCCCAGCATTTT
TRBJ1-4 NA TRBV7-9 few CASRPSRTTNEKLFF TGTGCCAGCAGACCGTCCAGAACAACTAATGAAAAACTGTTTTTT
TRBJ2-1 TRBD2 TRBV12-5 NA CASGLAGGEQFF TGTGCTAGTGGTTTGGCGGGAGGTGAGCAGTTCTTC
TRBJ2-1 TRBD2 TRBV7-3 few CASRETGTSGSYEQFF TGTGCCAGCAGGGAGACCGGGACTAGCGGGAGCTATGAGCAGTTCTTC
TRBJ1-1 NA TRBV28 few CASSLPGATNTEAFF TGTGCCAGCAGTTTACCCGGGGCCACCAACACTGAAGCTTTCTTT
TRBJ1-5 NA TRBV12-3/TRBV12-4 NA CASSRGSTRGIDYNQPQHF TGTGCCAGCAGCCGGGGGTCCACCAGGGGTATCGATTACAATCAGCCCCAGCATTTT
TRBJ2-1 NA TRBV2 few CASSGRTVNEQFF TGTGCCAGCAGTGGTAGGACAGTAAATGAGCAGTTCTTC
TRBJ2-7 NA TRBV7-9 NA CASSSGHTDPYEQYF TGTGCCAGCAGCTCAGGGCATACCGACCCCTACGAGCAGTACTTC
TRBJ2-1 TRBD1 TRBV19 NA CASSPPVGRGRNEQFF TGTGCCAGTAGTCCCCCGGTTGGCAGGGGGCGGAATGAGCAGTTCTTC
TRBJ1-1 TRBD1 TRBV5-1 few CASSQDRGNAFF TGCGCCAGCAGCCAGGACAGGGGAAATGCTTTCTTT
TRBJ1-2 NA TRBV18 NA CASSPSGDHAGYTF TGTGCCAGCTCACCGTCCGGGGACCACGCTGGCTACACCTTC
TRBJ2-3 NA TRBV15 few CATSRSLTGDTQYF TGTGCCACCAGCAGATCCCTGACTGGAGATACGCAGTATTTT
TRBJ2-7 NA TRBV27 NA CASSLEAGTVHSYEQYF TGTGCCAGCAGTTTGGAAGCCGGGACTGTCCACTCCTACGAGCAGTACTTC
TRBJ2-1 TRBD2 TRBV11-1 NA CASSLLAGGLTYNEQFF TGTGCCAGCAGCTTGTTAGCGGGGGGGCTCACCTACAATGAGCAGTTCTTC
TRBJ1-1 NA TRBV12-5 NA CASGLGPLGDMNTEAFF TGTGCTAGTGGTTTGGGCCCCCTCGGAGATATGAACACTGAAGCTTTCTTT
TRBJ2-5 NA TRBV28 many CASRNGETQYF TGTGCCAGTCGGAATGGGGAGACCCAGTACTTC
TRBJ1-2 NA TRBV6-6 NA CASSYPDINYGYTF TGTGCCAGCAGTTACCCGGACATCAACTATGGCTACACCTTC
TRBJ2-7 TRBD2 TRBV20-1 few CSARGLATASSYEQYF TGCAGTGCTCGTGGACTAGCGACTGCAAGCTCCTACGAGCAGTACTTC
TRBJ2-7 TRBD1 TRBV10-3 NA CAIAINRLGTGSYEQYF TGTGCCATCGCGATTAATAGACTCGGGACAGGGTCCTACGAGCAGTACTTC
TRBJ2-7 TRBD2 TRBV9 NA CASSETTSGGPYEQYF TGCGCCAGCAGCGAAACTACTAGCGGGGGACCCTACGAGCAGTACTTC
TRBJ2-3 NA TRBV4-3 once CASSQVTPSTDTQYF TGCGCCAGCAGCCAAGTGACACCTAGCACAGATACGCAGTATTTT
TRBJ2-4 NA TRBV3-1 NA CASSQGELVNF TGTGCCAGCAGCCAAGGAGAACTAGTGAACTTC
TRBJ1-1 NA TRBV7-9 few CASSPSRSGQANTEAFF TGTGCCAGCAGCCCCAGCCGGTCGGGACAAGCGAACACTGAAGCTTTCTTT
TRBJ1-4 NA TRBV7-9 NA CASSATVPNEKLFF TGTGCCAGCAGCGCCACAGTTCCTAATGAAAAACTGTTTTTT
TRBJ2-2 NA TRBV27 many CASSLTGTGELFF TGTGCCAGCAGTTTAACCGGGACAGGGGAGCTGTTTTTT
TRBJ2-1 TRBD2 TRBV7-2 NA CASSLGRGISYNEQFF TGTGCCAGCAGCTTAGGGCGGGGGATCTCCTACAATGAGCAGTTCTTC
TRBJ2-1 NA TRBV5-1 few CASSGPDGLHEQFF TGCGCCAGCAGCGGTCCCGACGGCCTGCATGAGCAGTTCTTC
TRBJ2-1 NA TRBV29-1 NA CSVGGDMPDEQFF TGCAGCGTTGGGGGGGATATGCCGGATGAGCAGTTCTTC
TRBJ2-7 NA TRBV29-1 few CSVEATDNYEQYF TGCAGCGTTGAAGCTACGGATAACTACGAGCAGTACTTC